The clone carrying this T cell receptor beta chain has only a few counts. TCRdb re-analysed the 5' RACE reads in MiXCR, keeping a single row per CDR3 protein. The table includes roughly 350,000 distinct CDR3 sequences, around 21% detected once. Trimming shortened V by 4 bases and J by 3 bases, and 13 bases separated the two germline ends. There are 13 residues in the CDR3. CDR1 is GTSNPN, CDR2 SVGIG, per germline (reference sequence). This specimen comes from a study of T-cell memory formation after mild COVID-19. This clonotype was sampled from an adult woman who had mild COVID-19 (a few samples of this study predate the infection). Cell type and time point are not known. Sequencing input: PBMCs or a T cell subset sorted from them (not recorded which). V usage is TRBV30 and J usage is TRBJ2-7; D is ambiguous. CDR3 in amino acids: CAWTPGTLYEQYF. The CDR3 DNA reads as TGTGCCTGGACCCCCGGCACCCTCTACGAGCAGTACTTC.